This TCR beta chain comes out of a study of cytomegalovirus exposure and HLA in healthy donors. The CDR3 is made up of 16 amino acids. Germline CDR1 and CDR2: MNHEY and SMNVEV (reference sequence). Trimming at V came to 6 bases and at J to 5 bases, leaving 14 bases not matched to a gene. Comment on this clone: The antigen remains unidentified.

The primer mix had 60 Vbeta and 13 Jbeta primers. Profiled with immunoSEQ multiplex PCR; TCRdb holds only in-frame clones, not every one. The sample includes 150,000 to 200,000 clones, 70% to 85% seen only once; the top ten take 0.69%. Overall study findings and caveats: A list of 150 or so TCR beta chains associated with cytomegalovirus was given. Sequencing depth across donors, presence/absence analyses assumed, was roughly uniform. It was likely that a cluster of highly shared sequence variants was a sequencing artifact.

The clonotype comes from a woman aged 40 to 50 in good health and CMV-seronegative. Sequencing was done on a sample of PBMCs. V gene TRBV27 combines with J gene TRBJ2-5; 8 bases map to TRBD2. The CDR3 region is CASRTLAAIGAETQYF. The CDR3 DNA sequence: TGTGCCAGCAGAACACTAGCGGCTATAGGAGCGGAGACCCAGTACTTC.